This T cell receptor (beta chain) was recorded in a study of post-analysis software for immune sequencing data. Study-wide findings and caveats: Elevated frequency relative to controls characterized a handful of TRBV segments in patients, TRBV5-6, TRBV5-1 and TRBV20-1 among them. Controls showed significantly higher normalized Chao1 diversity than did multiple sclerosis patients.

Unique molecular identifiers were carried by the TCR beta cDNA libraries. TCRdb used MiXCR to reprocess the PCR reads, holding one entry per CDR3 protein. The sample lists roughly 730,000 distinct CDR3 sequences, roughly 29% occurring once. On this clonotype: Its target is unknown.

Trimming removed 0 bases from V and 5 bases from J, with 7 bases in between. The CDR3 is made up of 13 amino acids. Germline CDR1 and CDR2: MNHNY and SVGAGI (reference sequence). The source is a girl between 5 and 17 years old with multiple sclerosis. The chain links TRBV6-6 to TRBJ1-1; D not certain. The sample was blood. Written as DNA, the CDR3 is TGTGCCAGCAGTTACTCAAGGGTGACTGAAGCTTTCTTT. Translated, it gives CASSYSRVTEAFF.